The 30 T cell receptor beta chains given below trace back to one sample, sequenced in a study of blood T cell repertoires in COVID-19. The table came from immunoSEQ multiplex PCR; TCRdb's copy has only in-frame clones and leaves some out. The top ten hold just over 7% of the sample, which has approximately 350,000 clones, approximately 86% seen once. The specimen sequenced was peripheral blood. The receptors derive from a woman in her fifties or sixties with COVID-19, enrolled during active disease.

The J gene is TRBJ2-7, the V gene TRBV5-1; possibly TRBD2 for D (6 bases). Looked up from germline, CDR1 is SGHRS and CDR2 is YFSETQ. The CDR3 runs 15 residues. V lost 3 bases and J 2 bases, leaving 15 bases between the germline ends. The DNA of the CDR3 is TGCGCCAGCAGCTGGGATCCGGGACTGACCTACGAGCAGTACTTC. Amino acid sequence: CASSWDPGLTYEQYF.

The chain combines TRBV4-3 with TRBJ1-2; 8 positions agree with TRBD1. The germline CDR1 and CDR2 sequences are LGHNA and YSLEER. This CDR3 contains 13 residues. J lost 4 bases, V lost 2 bases, and 0 bases had no gene match. The CDR3: CASSQTGGYGYTF. For the CDR3, the DNA is TGCGCCAGCAGCCAAACAGGGGGCTATGGCTACACCTTC.

This sequence joins TRBV5-6 and TRBJ2-5, with D maybe TRBD2 (6 bases). Germline CDR1 reads SGHDT; CDR2 reads YYEEEE. CDR3 length: 14 amino acids. The V end was cut by 0 bases, the J end by 2 bases, with 8 bases between. CDR3 region: CASSLAGTQETQYF. DNA of the CDR3: TGTGCCAGCAGCTTGGCAGGGACTCAAGAGACCCAGTACTTC.

This clone was counted once. The rearrangement joins TRBV9 to TRBJ2-4, with no clear D. Germline assignment: CDR1 SGDLS and CDR2 YYNGEE. V was shortened by 3 bases and J by 2 bases, with 15 bases between the two germline ends. CDR3 length equals 16 residues. For the CDR3, the DNA is TGTGCCAGCAGCGCACTGAATTTACCCTCCAAAAACATTCAGTACTTC. The encoded protein is CASSALNLPSKNIQYF.

The chain joins TRBV5-1 to TRBJ2-1, with 7 nucleotides matching TRBD2. V lost 7 bases, J lost 0 bases, and 10 bases stayed unmatched. The CDR3 has 16 residues. Germline-derived CDR1 and CDR2 are SGHRS and YFSETQ. The CDR3: CASGPSLAGSYNEQFF. The CDR3 DNA sequence: TGCGCCAGCGGACCCTCCTTAGCGGGCTCCTACAATGAGCAGTTCTTC.

The chain links TRBV6-4 to TRBJ2-3; 10 nucleotides match TRBD2. This CDR3 is built from 15 residues. The V segment lost 3 bases and the J segment 1 base; nucleotides outside the gene matches: 1. In germline, CDR1 is MRHNA, CDR2 SNTAGT. CDR3 in amino acids: CASSDLAGGTDTQYF. The CDR3, as DNA: TGTGCCAGCAGTGATCTAGCGGGGGGCACAGATACGCAGTATTTT.

This chain links TRBV6-4 with TRBJ2-1, with TRBD2 matching 11 bases. This CDR3 contains 15 residues. V lost 6 bases and J lost 9; bases outside the gene matches: 10. Germline CDR1 reads MRHNA; CDR2 reads SNTAGT. CDR3 DNA: TGTGCCAGCAGCACCTTAGCGGGGGGGCCGAGTGAGCAGTTCTTC. This translates into CASSTLAGGPSEQFF.

This chain uses TRBV11-3 with TRBJ2-4, with 9 bases fitting TRBD1. Germline loops: CDR1 SGHNT, CDR2 YENEEA. With 1 base clipped from V and 4 bases from J, the junction kept 8 bases outside the gene matches. The CDR3 totals 17 residues. The CDR3 loop is CASSLVATGGSKNIQYF. Here the CDR3 DNA reads TGTGCCAGCAGCTTAGTGGCGACAGGGGGATCTAAAAACATTCAGTACTTC.

The chain couples TRBV9 to TRBJ1-6; possibly TRBD1 for D (5 bases). Germline loops: CDR1 SGDLS, CDR2 YYNGEE. V was cut by 0 bases and J by 9 bases, with 13 bases left in between. This CDR3 is built from 15 residues. DNA of the CDR3: TGTGCCAGCAGCGTAGCCCCCCAGGGAAGTTCACCCCTCCACTTT. It yields the protein CASSVAPQGSSPLHF.

CDR3 protein: CASSLFGGPTSPLHF. The CDR3 DNA sequence: TGTGCCAGTAGTCTGTTCGGGGGGCCGACTTCACCCCTCCACTTT. The genes are TRBV19 and TRBJ1-6; D possibly corresponds to TRBD1 (6 bases). Germline V gives CDR1 LNHDA, CDR2 SQIVND (reference sequence). Trimming cost V 5 bases and J 9 bases, with 17 bases left between them. The CDR3 has 15 residues.

This rearrangement joins TRBV7-3 to TRBJ2-3; 9 nucleotides match TRBD2. The CDR3 length is 17 residues. Trimming cost V 4 bases and J 1 base; bases outside gene matches: 9. Germline lookup yields CDR1 SGHTA and CDR2 FQGTGA. Written as DNA, the CDR3 is TGTGCCAGCAGCTCTTCCCTTAGCGGGGGTCGCACAGATACGCAGTATTTT. Protein sequence: CASSSSLSGGRTDTQYF.

CDR3 protein: CASSLNKGLAVEQYF. The DNA for the CDR3 is TGTGCCAGCAGTTTAAATAAGGGACTAGCTGTCGAGCAGTACTTC. The gene calls are TRBV27 and TRBJ2-7, with 9 positions matching TRBD2. J was trimmed by 6 bases and V by 2 bases; bases with no gene match: 8. Germline-derived CDR1 and CDR2 are MNHEY and SMNVEV (reference sequence). The CDR3 is 15 residues long.

V is TRBV5-1 and J is TRBJ1-4, with 7 bases that match TRBD1. With V trimmed by 5 bases and J by 8 bases, 12 bases remained unmatched. This CDR3 has 15 residues. CDR1 is SGHRS, CDR2 YFSETQ, per germline. The CDR3 sequence: CASSFTGDSGEKLFF. The CDR3 region has the DNA TGCGCCAGCAGTTTTACAGGGGACTCTGGAGAAAAACTGTTTTTT.

The chain is built from TRBV6-1 and TRBJ1-6; possibly TRBD1 for D (6 bases). With 1 base removed from V and 7 bases from J, the gap between germline ends came to 8 bases. The CDR3 totals 14 residues. CDR1 and CDR2 from the germline V gene are MNHNS and SASEGT. The CDR3 protein is CASSEVGANSPLHF. The CDR3 DNA sequence: TGTGCCAGCAGTGAAGTGGGGGCGAATTCACCCCTCCACTTT.

The CDR3 here is CASSLRGNTEAFF. Written as DNA, the CDR3 is TGTGCCAGCAGCTTAAGGGGTAACACTGAAGCTTTCTTT. The chain uses TRBV7-6 and TRBJ1-1, with D possibly matching TRBD1 (5 bases). The CDR3 length is 13 residues. The V gene lost 2 bases and the J gene lost 2 bases, with 6 bases spanning the gap. Germline V lookup: CDR1 SGHVS, CDR2 FNYEAQ.

The chain carries TRBV23-1 and TRBJ1-2; TRBD1 matches 8 bases. TRBV23-1 is recorded as an ORF, its role being uncertain. The ends lost 2 bases at V and 0 bases at J; junction bases unmatched: 8. The CDR3 length is 17 residues. This chain's CDR3 is CASSQTTPGQANYGYTF. As DNA, the CDR3 is TGCGCCAGCAGTCAAACTACCCCGGGACAGGCTAACTATGGCTACACCTTC.

DNA for the CDR3: TGTGCCAGCAGTGAAACCTCCGGCACTGAAGCTTTCTTT. Translating it yields CASSETSGTEAFF. The chain links TRBV2 to TRBJ1-1; D not certain. V lost 2 bases to trimming and J lost 4 bases, with 8 bases between them. Germline V gene lookup returns CDR1 SNHLY and CDR2 FYNNEI. The CDR3 extends over 13 amino acids.

This chain joins TRBV11-3 and TRBJ2-3; 7 bases agree with TRBD1. This CDR3 comprises 15 residues. The V gene's germline CDR1 is SGHNT and CDR2 YENEEA. The V segment lost 5 bases and the J segment 4 bases; nucleotides outside the gene matches: 9. The CDR3 loop reads CASSPPEGGPDTQYF. CDR3 nucleotide sequence: TGTGCCAGCAGCCCCCCGGAAGGGGGCCCAGATACGCAGTATTTT.

J is TRBJ2-5 and V is TRBV5-1, with a possible D match to TRBD1 (6 bases). The CDR3 loop spans 16 amino acids. CDR1 and CDR2 from the germline V gene are SGHRS and YFSETQ. Trimming removed 5 bases from V and 4 bases from J, with 21 bases in between. CDR3 DNA: TGCGCCAGCAGTTCAGGGGCTCAAGCTAACGGAGAGACCCAGTACTTC. Its protein product is CASSSGAQANGETQYF.

In DNA, the CDR3 is TGTGCCAGCAGTTTAAACGGGAATCAGCCCCAGCATTTT. It encodes CASSLNGNQPQHF. The chain carries TRBV12-3 or TRBV12-4 and TRBJ1-5; D remains unclear. This CDR3 has 13 residues. V lost 2 bases and J lost 4, with 6 bases in between.

This chain joins TRBV24-1 and TRBJ1-2, with 10 bases matching TRBD1. The CDR3 runs 13 residues. In germline, CDR1 is KGHDR, CDR2 SFDVKD. With V trimmed by 4 bases and J by 6 bases, 1 base remained unmatched. The CDR3 nucleotides read TGTGCCACCAGTGACGACAGGGGGCATGGCTACACCTTC. Amino acid sequence: CATSDDRGHGYTF.

In this sample, this clone turned up many times. The chain is built from TRBV5-4 and TRBJ1-2; TRBD1 aligns across 10 bases. Germline CDR1 reads SGHNT; CDR2 reads YYREEE (reference sequence). The junction had 6 bases not matched to a gene; V was cut back by 0 bases and J by 7 bases. This CDR3 has 15 amino acids. The CDR3 DNA follows: TGTGCCAGCAGCTTGGGGACAGGGGGATCTGGTGGCTACACCTTC. This sequence encodes CASSLGTGGSGGYTF.

This clone showed up just a few times. This chain joins TRBV5-1 and TRBJ1-3; tentatively, D is TRBD1 (5 bases). The CDR3 runs to 19 residues. CDR1 and CDR2 (germline): SGHRS, YFSETQ. Between the trimmed V and J ends, which lost 1 base and 2 bases, there was a span of 22 bases. CDR3 DNA: TGCGCCAGCAGCTTGTCCTCGGCGGGACCCGGGGCAACTGGAAACACCATATATTTT. Protein product: CASSLSSAGPGATGNTIYF.

The chain has TRBV6-6 and TRBJ2-7, with 11 positions matching TRBD1. The CDR3 loop spans 15 amino acids. Per the germline V gene, CDR1 is MNHNY and CDR2 is SVGAGI (reference sequence). Trimming removed 4 bases from V and 7 bases from J; junction bases left unmatched: 9. CDR3 DNA: TGTGCCAGCAGTTCCCAGGGGACAGGGGGAACGGAGCAGTACTTC. Translated: CASSSQGTGGTEQYF.

The V gene is TRBV27, the J gene TRBJ2-3; 11 bases agree with TRBD2. The CDR3 length is 16 residues. Germline values: CDR1 MNHEY, CDR2 SMNVEV (reference sequence). The ends lost 2 bases at V and 2 bases at J; junction bases unmatched: 3. CDR3 in DNA: TGTGCCAGCAGTTTAAGGGGACTAGCGGACACAGATACGCAGTATTTT. This sequence encodes CASSLRGLADTDTQYF.

The chain is built from TRBV5-1 and TRBJ2-3, with 12 nucleotides matching TRBD2. The trim removed 5 bases at V and 2 bases at J, leaving 12 bases unmatched. This CDR3 comprises 18 residues. Germline CDR1 is SGHRS and CDR2 is YFSETQ. CDR3 DNA sequence: TGCGCCAGCAGTCGCCGGCTAGCGGGGGGGCAGGTCACAGATACGCAGTATTTT. It codes for CASSRRLAGGQVTDTQYF.

This clone was seen just once. The chain carries TRBV5-1 and TRBJ2-7; a weak D match, TRBD1 (6 bases). CDR3 size: 12 residues. Germline loops: CDR1 SGHRS, CDR2 YFSETQ. V lost 8 bases, J lost 3 bases, and 12 bases lay in between. The CDR3 DNA reads TGCGCCAGAGGGACAAGACTCTACGAGCAGTACTTC. Amino acids: CARGTRLYEQYF.

This clone showed up just once. This chain joins TRBV2 and TRBJ2-5; TRBD2 aligns across 7 bases. Losses at the gene ends were 2 bases for V and 0 bases for J; bases not matched to a gene: 3. This CDR3 region has 15 residues. Germline loops: CDR1 SNHLY, CDR2 FYNNEI. CDR3 bases: TGTGCCAGCAGTGAATTGCGGGGGAACCAAGAGACCCAGTACTTC. This sequence encodes CASSELRGNQETQYF.

CDR3 sequence: CASTQGGQPQHF. As DNA, the CDR3 is TGTGCCAGCACCCAGGGGGGTCAGCCCCAGCATTTT. The chain joins TRBV28 to TRBJ1-5; TRBD1 aligns across 7 bases. Germline V gene sequence: CDR1 MDHEN, CDR2 SYDVKM. The CDR3 totals 12 residues. V lost 7 bases, J lost 6 bases, and 3 bases stayed unmatched.

The chain combines TRBV12-3 or TRBV12-4 with TRBJ1-5; 10 bases map to TRBD1. The CDR3 length is 13 residues. The V and J ends lost 6 bases and 7 bases, in that order; junction bases with no gene match: 3. CDR3 sequence (DNA): TGTGCCAGCAGGGAGACAGGGGGCCAGCCCCAGCATTTT. It encodes CASRETGGQPQHF.